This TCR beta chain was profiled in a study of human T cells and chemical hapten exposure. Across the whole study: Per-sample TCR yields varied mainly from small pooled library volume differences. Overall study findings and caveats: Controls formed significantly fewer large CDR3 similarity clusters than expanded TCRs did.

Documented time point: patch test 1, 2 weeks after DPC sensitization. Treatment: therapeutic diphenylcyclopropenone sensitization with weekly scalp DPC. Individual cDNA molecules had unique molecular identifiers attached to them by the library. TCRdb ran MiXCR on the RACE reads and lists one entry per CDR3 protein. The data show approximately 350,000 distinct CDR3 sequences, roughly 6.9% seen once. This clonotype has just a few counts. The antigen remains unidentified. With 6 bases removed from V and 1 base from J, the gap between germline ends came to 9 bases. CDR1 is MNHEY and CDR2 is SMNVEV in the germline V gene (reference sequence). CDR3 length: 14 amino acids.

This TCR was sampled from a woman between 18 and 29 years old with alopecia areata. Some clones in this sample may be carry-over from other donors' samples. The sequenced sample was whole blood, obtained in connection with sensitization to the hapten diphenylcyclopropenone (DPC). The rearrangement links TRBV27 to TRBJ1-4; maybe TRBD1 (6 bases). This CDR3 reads CASSKDRTNEKLFF. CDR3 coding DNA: TGTGCCAGCAGCAAGGACAGAACTAATGAAAAACTGTTTTTT.